A single sample gave rise to the 14 T cell receptor beta chains below, sequenced in a study of low-dose radiotherapy and immunotherapy resistance in tumors. First-strand cDNA relied on TRAV- and TRBV-specific primers spanning alpha and beta chains. It was with a constant-region primer and a V-primer adapter that TCRs were amplified over around 20 PCR cycles. One entry per CDR3 protein, called by TCRdb with MiXCR from the reads. Among 35,000 to 45,000 distinct CDR3 sequences listed, about 25% were seen once. The sample's time point: after trial treatment. The treatment: LDRT plus nivolumab, ipilimumab, low-dose cyclophosphamide and aspirin (RACIN trial). The specimen comprised PBMCs, sampled after low-dose radiotherapy plus immunotherapy. Receptors were obtained from a male donor with prostate cancer.

This clonotype came up many times. CDR3 residues: CASSIRLQGPVSNQPQHF. CDR3 DNA sequence: TGTGCCAGTAGTATAAGGTTGCAGGGGCCCGTGAGCAATCAGCCCCAGCATTTT. The V gene is TRBV19, the J gene TRBJ1-5; a possible D gene is TRBD1 (6 bases). V lost 2 bases to trimming and J lost 1 base, with 18 bases between them. Per germline, CDR1 LNHDA and CDR2 SQIVND (reference sequence). This CDR3 comprises 18 residues.

This clonotype has just a few counts. V gene TRBV5-1 combines with J gene TRBJ2-7, with TRBD2 identical over 10 bases. The trim removed 4 bases at V and 4 bases at J, leaving 8 bases unmatched. This CDR3 region has 15 residues. CDR1 and CDR2 (germline): SGHRS, YFSETQ. CDR3 region: CASSPGTSGEYEQYF. In DNA, the CDR3 is TGCGCCAGCAGCCCCGGAACTAGCGGGGAATACGAGCAGTACTTC.

This clonotype was counted at least ten times. This chain connects TRBV30 to TRBJ1-2; D remains unclear. CDR3 size: 13 residues. V lost 6 bases to trimming and J lost 8 bases, with 19 bases between them. Germline V gene sequence: CDR1 GTSNPN, CDR2 SVGIG (reference sequence). The CDR3 is CACPNPEPGGYTF. The CDR3 DNA is TGTGCCTGCCCCAACCCGGAACCTGGGGGCTACACCTTC.

The chain recombines TRBV28 with TRBJ2-7, with 9 positions matching TRBD2. Losses at the gene ends were 2 bases for V and 7 bases for J; bases not matched to a gene: 12. The length of the CDR3 is 16 residues. Germline CDR1 reads MDHEN; CDR2 reads SYDVKM. CDR3 protein: CASSLQGAGGPREQYF. The CDR3 coding sequence is TGTGCCAGCAGTTTACAAGGTGCGGGAGGGCCGAGAGAGCAGTACTTC.

This chain links TRBV30 with TRBJ1-1; D is ambiguous. CDR3 length: 13 amino acids. Germline CDR1 and CDR2: GTSNPN and SVGIG (reference sequence). Trimming shortened V by 5 bases and J by 6 bases, and 16 bases separated the two germline ends. CDR3 residues: CAWDLSWEAEAFF. DNA for the CDR3: TGTGCCTGGGACCTATCCTGGGAGGCTGAAGCTTTCTTT.

This clonotype appeared a few times. A read error is the likely source, as a far larger clone sits one nucleotide away. The chain's CDR3 is CASSFSQGGLGSGYNEQYF. CDR3 DNA: TGTGCCAGCAGCTTCTCACAGGGAGGGCTTGGTAGTGGCTACAATGAGCAGTACTTC. The chain joins TRBV7-6 to TRBJ2-5, with a tentative D call TRBD2 (7 bases). V was shortened by 3 bases and J by 11 bases, with 34 bases between the two germline ends. The CDR3 has 19 residues. Germline lookup yields CDR1 SGHVS and CDR2 FNYEAQ.

The chain couples TRBV11-1 to TRBJ2-1; tentative D call: TRBD2 (6 bases). The V gene's germline CDR1 is SGHAT and CDR2 FQDESV (reference sequence). The CDR3 totals 16 residues. The V end was cut by 3 bases, the J end by 2 bases, with 14 bases between. CDR3: CASSLRRDFTYNEQFF. As DNA, the CDR3 is TGTGCCAGCAGCTTGCGCCGGGACTTCACCTACAATGAGCAGTTCTTC.

V usage is TRBV7-9 and J usage is TRBJ1-2, with a possible D match to TRBD1 (5 bases). CDR1 is SEHNR, CDR2 FQNEAQ, per germline (reference sequence). V was cut by 5 bases and J by 4 bases, with 8 bases left in between. The CDR3 covers 12 residues. CDR3 loop: CASSPGGYGYTF. CDR3 DNA sequence: TGTGCCAGCAGCCCGGGGGGCTATGGCTACACCTTC.

This clonotype came up many times. J is TRBJ2-7 and V is TRBV12-3 or TRBV12-4; tentative D call: TRBD2 (6 bases). The CDR3 has 13 amino acids. Trimming cost V 2 bases and J 7 bases, with 12 bases left between them. CDR3 nucleotides: TGTGCCAGCAGTTTAAAGGGCGGGGTTGAGCAGTACTTC. Its protein product is CASSLKGGVEQYF.

A word on this clonotype: This likely traces to a read error, being one base from a far larger clone. The chain carries TRBV6-6 and TRBJ2-3; no firm D call. Trimming stripped 6 bases from V and 2 bases from J, with 9 bases between. The CDR3 sequence is 13 residues long. Germline CDR1 reads MNHNY; CDR2 reads SVGAGI (reference sequence). The CDR3 region has the DNA TGTGCCAGCAGCCTACCCGACACAGATACGCAGTATTTT. Amino acids: CASSLPDTDTQYF.

This clonotype came up many times. The rearrangement uses TRBV6-2 or TRBV6-3 and TRBJ2-7, with D perhaps being TRBD1 or TRBD2 (5 bases each). Between the trimmed V and J ends, which lost 2 bases and 2 bases, there was a span of 13 bases. The germline V gene encodes CDR1 MNHEY and CDR2 SVGEGT. CDR3 length equals 15 residues. As DNA, the CDR3 is TGTGCCAGCAGTTACGGGACGGGCAGGGCCTACGAGCAGTACTTC. This gives the protein CASSYGTGRAYEQYF.

This clonotype is categorized as medium-sized (0.01 to 0.1%). The chain recombines TRBV28 with TRBJ2-1, with D perhaps TRBD1 (5 bases). Germline V gene sequence: CDR1 MDHEN, CDR2 SYDVKM. This CDR3 has 13 residues. Trimming left V 3 bases short and J 5 bases short, with 8 bases between. CDR3 DNA sequence: TGTGCCAGCAGTTTGCCAGGGCACAATGAGCAGTTCTTC. Encoded protein: CASSLPGHNEQFF.

This clonotype was found many times. This chain links TRBV29-1 with TRBJ2-3; 7 nucleotides line up with TRBD1. The CDR3 totals 13 residues. Germline V CDR1 and CDR2: SQVTM, ANQGSEA. Trimming at V came to 7 bases and at J to 5 bases, leaving 9 bases not matched to a gene. The DNA for the CDR3 is TGCAGCGCCCAGCCGGCAGGGGGAGATACGCAGTATTTT. This encodes CSAQPAGGDTQYF.

At least ten counts were recorded for this clonotype. CDR3 sequence (DNA): TGTGCCAGCAGCGAGCAGGGAGGGCAAGAGACCCAGTACTTC. It codes for CASSEQGGQETQYF. The chain uses TRBV2 and TRBJ2-5, with 7 nucleotides matching TRBD2. J gave up 2 bases and V 6 bases, and 6 bases lay outside the gene matches. This CDR3 comprises 14 residues. Germline CDR1 is SNHLY and CDR2 is FYNNEI.